Listed here are 13 T cell receptor beta chains from one sample, sequenced in a study of T cell responses to AZD1222 COVID-19 vaccine. The repertoire was sequenced with immunoSEQ multiplex PCR; TCRdb's copy has only in-frame clones and lacks some. The table includes about 180,000 clones, 70% to 90% detected once. The material was peripheral blood, obtained 28 days after the second AZD1222 dose. All receptors come from an adult who received the AZD1222 COVID-19 vaccine.

The rearrangement uses TRBV30 and TRBJ2-3, with 10 bases that match TRBD2. The ends lost 4 bases at V and 4 bases at J; junction bases unmatched: 2. Germline V CDR1 and CDR2: GTSNPN, SVGIG (reference sequence). The CDR3 has 13 amino acids. The CDR3 DNA reads TGTGCCTGGACTAGCGGGAGTGCAGATACGCAGTATTTT. Translated, it gives CAWTSGSADTQYF. Looking up the rest from reference TRBV30 and TRBJ2-3 gives the full variable domain: SQTIHQWPATLVQPVGSPLSLECTVEGTSNPNLYWYRQAAGRGLQLLFYSVGIGQISSEVPQNLSASRPQDRQFILSSKKLLLSDSGFYLCAWTSGSADTQYFGPGTRLTVL.

This clone occurred once. The chain links TRBV28 to TRBJ1-2; D possibly corresponds to TRBD1 (6 bases). This CDR3 has 12 residues. Trimming took 6 bases from V and 3 from J, leaving 8 bases between them. Germline V gene sequence: CDR1 MDHEN, CDR2 SYDVKM. The CDR3 coding sequence is TGTGCCAGCAGCCAGGGGCACTATGGCTACACCTTC. Amino acid sequence: CASSQGHYGYTF.

The chain combines TRBV2 with TRBJ1-6, with D possibly matching TRBD1 (5 bases). Germline V lookup: CDR1 SNHLY, CDR2 FYNNEI. V was trimmed by 3 bases and J by 5 bases, leaving 5 bases between them. The CDR3 consists of 13 residues. The CDR3 DNA sequence: TGTGCCAGCAGTGACAGGGATAATTCACCCCTCCACTTT. Its translation is CASSDRDNSPLHF.

This clone was counted a few times. The chain uses TRBV4-3 and TRBJ1-6, with D possibly matching TRBD1 (6 bases). Germline loops: CDR1 LGHNA, CDR2 YSLEER. Deletions cut 0 bases from V and 0 bases from J, with 9 bases between. CDR3 length: 17 residues. In DNA, the CDR3 is TGCGCCAGCAGCCAAGATCCCAGGGGCTCCTATAATTCACCCCTCCACTTT. Encoded protein: CASSQDPRGSYNSPLHF.

The genes are TRBV9 and TRBJ2-2, with 7 bases aligning to TRBD2. There are 16 residues in the CDR3. From germline, CDR1 is SGDLS and CDR2 YYNGEE. V was clipped by 0 bases and J by 4 bases; unmatched bases: 6. This CDR3 reads CASSVETSTFTGELFF. CDR3 DNA sequence: TGTGCCAGCAGCGTAGAGACTAGCACCTTCACCGGGGAGCTGTTTTTT.

The chain links TRBV24-1 to TRBJ2-7; TRBD2 is a possible D gene (5 bases). V was cut by 0 bases and J by 3 bases, with 11 bases left in between. The germline V gene encodes CDR1 KGHDR and CDR2 SFDVKD. This CDR3 is 15 amino acids long. CDR3 coding DNA: TGTGCCACCAGTGATTTGGGGAGATCTCACTACGAGCAGTACTTC. It codes for CATSDLGRSHYEQYF.

As DNA, the CDR3 is TGTGCCAGCAGTTCTAGGACAGGGGCTACACAGCCCCAGCATTTT. Its protein is CASSSRTGATQPQHF. This sequence joins TRBV6-5 and TRBJ1-5, with 9 nucleotides matching TRBD1. V gave up 4 bases and J gave up 7 bases; unmatched junction bases: 8. The CDR3 has 15 residues. Germline CDR1 MNHEY, CDR2 SVGAGI.

The chain has TRBV6-2 or TRBV6-3 and TRBJ1-2; 9 bases line up with TRBD1. Germline CDR1 MNHEY, CDR2 SVGEGT. V dropped 6 bases and J dropped 10; count of bases not matched to a gene: 15. The CDR3 extends over 15 amino acids. CDR3 amino acids: CASSERQGDLNPYTF. The DNA of the CDR3 is TGTGCCAGCAGCGAACGACAGGGGGACCTTAATCCCTACACCTTC.

The chain has TRBV28 and TRBJ2-7; D perhaps matches TRBD1 (6 bases). V lost 8 bases and J 2 bases, leaving 13 bases between the germline ends. Germline lookup yields CDR1 MDHEN and CDR2 SYDVKM. This CDR3 region has 13 residues. The CDR3 nucleotides are TGTGCCAGCTCAGGGGCGCCCACCTACGAGCAGTACTTC. It yields the protein CASSGAPTYEQYF.

This chain connects TRBV24-1 to TRBJ2-2; D gene ambiguous. The ends were cut back, 1 base at V and 2 bases at J, with 4 bases in the middle. The CDR3 contains 14 residues. CDR1 KGHDR and CDR2 SFDVKD come from the germline V gene. The CDR3 loop is CATSDFRNTGELFF. The CDR3 nucleotides are TGTGCCACCAGTGATTTCAGAAACACCGGGGAGCTGTTTTTT.

The chain joins TRBV6-5 to TRBJ2-1; D call uncertain. Per germline, CDR1 MNHEY and CDR2 SVGAGI. Trimming shortened V by 6 bases and J by 8 bases, and 8 bases separated the two germline ends. The CDR3 is made up of 11 amino acids. Written as DNA, the CDR3 is TGTGCCAGCAGGAACCCGCATGAGCAGTTCTTC. Translated, it gives CASRNPHEQFF.

The chain links TRBV27 to TRBJ2-7, with TRBD1 matching over 9 bases. Looked up from germline, CDR1 is MNHEY and CDR2 is SMNVEV (reference sequence). There are 14 residues in the CDR3. Trimming cost V 5 bases and J 4 bases; bases outside gene matches: 6. The CDR3 sequence is CASSRSGQGYEQYF. CDR3 in DNA: TGTGCCAGCAGTAGGTCGGGACAGGGTTACGAGCAGTACTTC.

The chain employs TRBV7-9 and TRBJ2-3, with no clear D. Germline CDR1 and CDR2: SEHNR and FQNEAQ (reference sequence). The CDR3 length is 17 residues. Trimming removed 3 bases at V and 2 bases at J, with 18 bases between. CDR3 coding DNA: TGTGCCAGCAGCTTTAACCTCCCGGGCCCGCCCACAGATACGCAGTATTTT. This sequence encodes CASSFNLPGPPTDTQYF.